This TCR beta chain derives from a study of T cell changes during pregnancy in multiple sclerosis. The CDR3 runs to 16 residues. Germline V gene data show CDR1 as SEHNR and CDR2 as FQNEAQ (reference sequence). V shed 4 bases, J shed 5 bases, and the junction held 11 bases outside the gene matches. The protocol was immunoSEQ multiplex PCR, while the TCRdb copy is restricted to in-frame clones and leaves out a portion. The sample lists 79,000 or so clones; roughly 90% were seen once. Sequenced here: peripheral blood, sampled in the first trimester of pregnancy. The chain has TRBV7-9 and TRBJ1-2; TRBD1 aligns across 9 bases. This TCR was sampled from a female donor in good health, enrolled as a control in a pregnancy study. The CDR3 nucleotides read TGTGCCAGCAGCTACTCCCCGGGACAGGGAGGATATGGCTACACCTTC. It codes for CASSYSPGQGGYGYTF.